The 5 T cell receptor beta chains below were found in one sample sequenced in a study of regulatory T cells in long-lasting Graves disease. The sample's time point: newly diagnosed GD, antithyroid drugs for less than 3 months. There was RNA extracted from PBMCs, and the TCR library was made from it. Building of the TCR beta libraries involved iRepertoire HTBI primers and Arm-PCR of CDR3 regions. TCRdb analysed the multiplex PCR reads with MiXCR anew, one entry per CDR3 protein. The sample lists over 350,000 distinct CDR3 sequences, over 12% seen once, with about 7.8% in the top ten. These same data were also listed under a study on T cells in Graves' hyperthyroidism and ophthalmopathy.

Sample: peripheral blood mononuclear cells (PBMCs), taken at new diagnosis, from a patient treated with antithyroid drugs. The receptors come from a woman aged 40-49 years with Graves disease.

This clonotype came up many times. This chain joins TRBV2 and TRBJ1-2; 7 bases map to TRBD1. The CDR3 totals 17 residues. The J segment lost 4 bases and the V segment lost 2 bases, leaving 13 bases of the junction unmatched. Germline V lookup: CDR1 SNHLY, CDR2 FYNNEI. CDR3 DNA sequence: TGTGCCAGCAGTGAATGGGACAGTCCTTCCCAGGGCTATGGCTACACCTTC. As protein: CASSEWDSPSQGYGYTF.

This clonotype was picked up many times. This chain connects TRBV13 to TRBJ1-3; D call uncertain. V dropped 6 bases and J dropped 3 bases, with 12 bases sitting between them. Germline CDR1 reads PRHDT; CDR2 reads FYEKMQ (reference sequence). The CDR3 totals 14 residues. The CDR3 nucleotides read TGTGCCAGCAGGGGGATGGAGGTTGGAAACACCATATATTTT. Translation gives CASRGMEVGNTIYF.

The sample holds many counts of this clonotype. CDR3 sequence (DNA): TGCAGTGCTAGAGTCCCTAGCGGGAGAGGGGCCTACGAGCAGTACTTC. It encodes CSARVPSGRGAYEQYF. V gene TRBV20-1 combines with J gene TRBJ2-7, with 10 bases matching TRBD2. The length of the CDR3 is 16 residues. Per the germline V gene, CDR1 is DFQATT and CDR2 is SNEGSKA (reference sequence). With V trimmed by 1 base and J by 2 bases, 8 bases remained unmatched.

This clonotype was counted many times. The junction departs from the called germline gene at one end, perhaps through a read error. The J gene is TRBJ1-1, the V gene TRBV12-3 or TRBV12-4, with no clear D. The CDR3 covers 13 residues. The CDR3 nucleotides read TGTGCCAGCAGCTTAGGGCTGAACACTGAAGCTTTCTTT. This encodes CASSLGLNTEAFF.

In its sample, this clonotype was seen many times. V is TRBV7-2 and J is TRBJ1-1; no firm D call. V was trimmed by 3 bases and J by 1 base, leaving 12 bases between them. The CDR3 spans 15 residues. The germline V gene encodes CDR1 SGHTA and CDR2 FQGNSA. In nucleotides, the CDR3 is TGTGCCAGCAGCTTGCGGACTCAGAGGAACACTGAAGCTTTCTTT. Translated, it gives CASSLRTQRNTEAFF.